The 17 T cell receptor beta chains listed next were all sequenced from one sample in a study of blood T cell repertoires in COVID-19. Some clones are missing from TCRdb's copy, which holds only in-frame ones; the method was immunoSEQ multiplex PCR. The sample lists around 160,000 clones; approximately 87% were seen once. The sequenced material came from peripheral blood. Receptors were obtained from an older woman with COVID-19, enrolled during active disease.

This chain connects TRBV24-1 to TRBJ1-2; no definite D call. CDR3 length: 14 amino acids. Germline V gives CDR1 KGHDR, CDR2 SFDVKD. Trimming left V 3 bases short and J 2 bases short, with 9 bases between. CDR3 DNA sequence: TGTGCCACCAGTGATATTGGCAGGAACTATGGCTACACCTTC. It is translated as CATSDIGRNYGYTF.

The CDR3 DNA reads as TGTGCCAGCAGCTTGGGAGGGAAGCAGTACTTC. Amino acid sequence: CASSLGGKQYF. The rearrangement links TRBV7-2 to TRBJ2-7; 7 nucleotides agree with TRBD2. Germline assignment: CDR1 SGHTA and CDR2 FQGNSA. After removal of 3 bases from V and 8 bases from J, the junction contained 1 base not matched to a gene. The CDR3 extends over 11 amino acids.

This chain's CDR3 is CASSLEPYEQYF. CDR3 bases: TGTGCCAGCAGCTTGGAGCCCTACGAGCAGTACTTC. The chain carries TRBV5-8 and TRBJ2-7; D uncertain. CDR1 and CDR2 from the germline V gene are SGHTS and YDEGEE. CDR3 length equals 12 residues. Trimming pared 0 bases from V and 2 bases from J, leaving 3 bases between.

For the CDR3, the DNA is TGTGCCAGCAGCTTGTTGGAGGGGGCGCGTGAAAAACTGTTTTTT. This gives the protein CASSLLEGAREKLFF. This chain joins TRBV5-5 and TRBJ1-4; 7 positions match TRBD1. The V gene end was trimmed by 1 base and the J gene end by 7 bases; junction bases not matched to a gene: 7. CDR1 and CDR2 (germline): SGHKS, YYEKEE (reference sequence). The CDR3 consists of 15 residues. The variable domain in full, completed from reference TRBV5-5 and TRBJ1-4, reads DAGVTQSPTHLIKTRGQQVTLRCSPISGHKSVSWYQQVLGQGPQFIFQYYEKEERGRGNFPDRFSARQFPNYSSELNVNALLLGDSALYLCASSLLEGAREKLFFGSGTQLSVL.

The genes are TRBV3-1 (or the pseudogene TRBV3-2) and TRBJ2-2; D is possibly TRBD1 (6 bases). Trimming shortened V by 5 bases and J by 4 bases, and 14 bases separated the two germline ends. The CDR3 covers 15 residues. In germline, CDR1 is LGHDT, CDR2 YNNKEL (reference sequence). CDR3 amino acids: CASSNGQSSTGELFF. CDR3 nucleotides: TGTGCCAGCAGCAATGGACAGTCGAGCACCGGGGAGCTGTTTTTT.

This clone has only a few counts. The CDR3 DNA sequence: TGTGCCAGCAGACCCCGGACAGGGAGGGCCGGGGAGCTGTTTTTT. Encoded protein: CASRPRTGRAGELFF. V and J are TRBV5-6 and TRBJ2-2; D perhaps matches TRBD1 (8 bases). The V gene's germline CDR1 is SGHDT and CDR2 YYEEEE. V shed 5 bases and J shed 6 bases, with 17 bases lying between them. This CDR3 has 15 amino acids.

This sequence joins TRBV11-2 and TRBJ1-4; TRBD1 aligns across 8 bases. Germline assignment: CDR1 SGHAT and CDR2 FQNNGV. J was trimmed by 5 bases and V by 5 bases; bases with no gene match: 7. This CDR3 has 15 residues. The CDR3 sequence: CASSPTRQGNEKLFF. The CDR3 bases are TGTGCCAGCAGCCCAACGCGACAGGGGAATGAAAAACTGTTTTTT. The full variable domain, with the rest looked up from reference TRBV11-2 and TRBJ1-4, is EAGVAQSPRYKIIEKRQSVAFWCNPISGHATLYWYQQILGQGPKLLIQFQNNGVVDDSQLPKDRFSAERLKGVDSTLKIQPAKLEDSAVYLCASSPTRQGNEKLFFGSGTQLSVL.

The chain has TRBV19 and TRBJ1-5; D is unresolved. Trimming stripped 4 bases from V and 2 bases from J, with 12 bases between. The length of the CDR3 is 15 residues. CDR1 LNHDA and CDR2 SQIVND come from the germline V gene (reference sequence). The CDR3 spells CASSNGAAGNQPQHF. In DNA, the CDR3 is TGTGCCAGTAGTAACGGAGCCGCAGGCAATCAGCCCCAGCATTTT. The whole variable domain, remainder taken from reference TRBV19 and TRBJ1-5, is DGGITQSPKYLFRKEGQNVTLSCEQNLNHDAMYWYRQDPGQGLRLIYYSQIVNDFQKGDIAEGYSVSREKKESFPLTVTSAQKNPTAFYLCASSNGAAGNQPQHFGDGTRLSIL.

This rearrangement joins TRBV5-1 to TRBJ1-6, with TRBD1 as a possible D gene (5 bases). V was cut by 0 bases and J by 10 bases, with 11 bases left in between. Germline CDR1 reads SGHRS; CDR2 reads YFSETQ. The CDR3 is made up of 14 amino acids. DNA for the CDR3: TGCGCCAGCAGCTTGGAAGGGCAGGGATCACCCCTCCACTTT. Protein sequence: CASSLEGQGSPLHF. The complete variable domain, with remaining parts taken from reference TRBV5-1 and TRBJ1-6, reads KAGVTQTPRYLIKTRGQQVTLSCSPISGHRSVSWYQQTPGQGLQFLFEYFSETQRNKGNFPGRFSGRQFSNSRSEMNVSTLELGDSALYLCASSLEGQGSPLHFGNGTRLTVT.

This clone was seen once. The J gene is TRBJ2-7, the V gene TRBV30, with a possible D match to TRBD2 (7 bases). V lost 0 bases and J lost 5, with 17 bases in between. Germline V lookup: CDR1 GTSNPN, CDR2 SVGIG (reference sequence). The CDR3 is 15 residues long. In nucleotides, the CDR3 is TGTGCCTGGAGTGTACTTGGGGGGGGGCGGAACGAGCAGTACTTC. Translated: CAWSVLGGGRNEQYF. The variable domain in full, with the rest retrieved from reference TRBV30 and TRBJ2-7, is SQTIHQWPATLVQPVGSPLSLECTVEGTSNPNLYWYRQAAGRGLQLLFYSVGIGQISSEVPQNLSASRPQDRQFILSSKKLLLSDSGFYLCAWSVLGGGRNEQYFGPGTRLTVT.

The rearrangement links TRBV7-2 to TRBJ1-5; no definite D call. The CDR3 consists of 15 residues. Germline loops: CDR1 SGHTA, CDR2 FQGNSA. The V end was cut by 1 base, the J end by 8 bases, with 15 bases between. Here the CDR3 reads CASSLGRPGSEPQHF. CDR3 nucleotides: TGTGCCAGCAGCTTAGGTAGGCCAGGATCGGAGCCCCAGCATTTT.

V usage is TRBV4-1 and J usage is TRBJ2-1; no firm D call. There are 13 residues in the CDR3. V was shortened by 0 bases and J by 12 bases, with 12 bases between the two germline ends. From germline, CDR1 is MGHRA and CDR2 YSYEKL. CDR3 sequence: CASSQDLAARQFF. In nucleotides, the CDR3 is TGCGCCAGCAGCCAAGATCTTGCCGCCAGGCAGTTCTTC.

The V gene is TRBV6-5, the J gene TRBJ1-1; possible D gene TRBD1, 5 bases. The CDR3 contains 14 residues. Germline V gene data show CDR1 as MNHEY and CDR2 as SVGAGI. V gave up 7 bases and J gave up 0 bases, with 12 bases separating them. This CDR3 is CASTEDSLNTEAFF. DNA for the CDR3: TGTGCCAGCACCGAAGACAGTTTGAACACTGAAGCTTTCTTT.

The chain combines TRBV5-1 with TRBJ2-1; a weak D match, TRBD2 (5 bases). The V gene's germline CDR1 is SGHRS and CDR2 YFSETQ. V was cut by 4 bases and J by 1 base, with 12 bases left in between. There are 15 residues in the CDR3. For the CDR3, the DNA is TGCGCCAGCAGCGCCCCAGAGCGGTCCTACAATGAGCAGTTCTTC. It codes for CASSAPERSYNEQFF.

This chain joins TRBV28 and TRBJ1-5; 11 nucleotides line up with TRBD1. The CDR3 length is 15 residues. CDR1 is MDHEN and CDR2 is SYDVKM in the germline V gene. V dropped 1 base and J dropped 7; count of bases not matched to a gene: 3. CDR3 protein: CASSLSRTGGQPQHF. The CDR3 DNA follows: TGTGCCAGCAGTTTATCCCGGACAGGGGGCCAGCCCCAGCATTTT.

The CDR3 loop is CASSPGTSERQPQHF. The CDR3 coding sequence is TGTGCCAGCAGCCCCGGGACAAGTGAGCGTCAGCCCCAGCATTTT. This chain uses TRBV2 with TRBJ1-5, with D maybe TRBD1 (6 bases). CDR1 and CDR2 (germline): SNHLY, FYNNEI. V was pared by 6 bases and J by 6 bases, with 18 bases between. The CDR3 runs to 15 residues.

The rearrangement joins TRBV7-8 to TRBJ1-2, with D possibly being TRBD1 (5 bases). There are 13 residues in the CDR3. From germline, CDR1 is SGHVS and CDR2 FQNEAQ. Trimming took off 2 bases at V and 8 bases at J, with 12 bases between the two ends. This chain's CDR3 is CASSLQGLEGYTF. The CDR3 nucleotides read TGTGCCAGCAGCTTACAGGGTTTGGAGGGCTACACCTTC. Based on the CDR3 plus reference TRBV7-8 and TRBJ1-2, the full variable domain is GAGVSQSPRYKVAKRGQDVALRCDPISGHVSLFWYQQALGQGPEFLTYFQNEAQLDKSGLPSDRFFAERPEGSVSTLKIQRTQQEDSAVYLCASSLQGLEGYTFGSGTRLTVV.